Below are 29 T cell receptor beta chains sequenced from a single sample in a study of blood T cell repertoires in COVID-19. Clones were read by immunoSEQ multiplex PCR, and TCRdb kept only the in-frame ones, dropping some. The table records some 140,000 clones, under 85% of them present only once. What was sequenced was peripheral blood. These receptors were collected from a man aged 55 to 69 with COVID-19, enrolled during active disease.

The V gene is TRBV14, the J gene TRBJ2-5; TRBD1 matches at 8 bases. CDR1 is SGHDN, CDR2 FVKESK, per germline. J was trimmed by 5 bases and V by 2 bases; bases with no gene match: 10. CDR3 size: 16 residues. For the CDR3, the DNA is TGTGCCAGCAGCCAACACCCAGGGGGCATACGGGAGACCCAGTACTTC. Amino acid sequence: CASSQHPGGIRETQYF.

This clone has just one count. A read error may produce the germline difference seen at one junction end. This chain joins TRBV29-1 and TRBJ1-1, with TRBD1 identical over 11 bases. Germline-derived CDR1 and CDR2 are SQVTM and ANQGSEA. The CDR3 loop spans 16 amino acids. CDR3 sequence: CSAETRDRGVRGEAFF. The CDR3 coding sequence is TGCAGCGCTGAAACCCGGGACAGGGGGGTTCGCGGTGAAGCTTTCTTT.

The chain is built from TRBV27 and TRBJ2-5; TRBD1 aligns across 9 bases. CDR1 is MNHEY, CDR2 SMNVEV, per germline (reference sequence). V lost 5 bases, J lost 5 bases, and 6 bases stayed unmatched. The CDR3 runs to 14 residues. DNA for the CDR3: TGTGCCAGCAGTCGGACAGGGGCGGGGGAGACCCAGTACTTC. Its protein product is CASSRTGAGETQYF.

The V call is TRBV19, the J call TRBJ1-6, with 7 bases lining up with TRBD1. The V and J ends lost 6 bases and 10 bases, in that order; junction bases with no gene match: 18. Germline CDR1 is LNHDA and CDR2 is SQIVND (reference sequence). The CDR3 has 17 residues. DNA for the CDR3: TGTGCCAGTAGCCCAGGGGGTTTAACAGGGGACGGATCACCCCTCCACTTT. Residues: CASSPGGLTGDGSPLHF.

This chain connects TRBV3-1 (or the pseudogene TRBV3-2) to TRBJ1-2, with a weak D call TRBD1 (6 bases). The CDR3 has 16 residues. Deletions cut 6 bases from V and 4 bases from J, with 21 bases between. From germline, CDR1 is LGHDT and CDR2 YNNKEL (reference sequence). CDR3 sequence reads: CASRDSTGLGSYGYTF. The CDR3 coding sequence is TGTGCCAGCAGAGATTCAACAGGGCTGGGTAGCTATGGCTACACCTTC.

This chain links TRBV7-2 with TRBJ2-2; D might be TRBD2 (6 bases). The CDR3 runs 15 residues. CDR1 and CDR2 (germline): SGHTA, FQGNSA. Between the trimmed V and J ends, which lost 1 base and 5 bases, there was a span of 11 bases. The CDR3 DNA reads as TGTGCCAGCAGCTTAGATCAGGCGGGGACCGGGGAGCTGTTTTTT. Amino acids: CASSLDQAGTGELFF.

The chain has TRBV7-9 and TRBJ2-3; the match to TRBD2 covers 9 bases. Germline CDR1 is SEHNR and CDR2 is FQNEAQ (reference sequence). The ends lost 5 bases at V and 2 bases at J; junction bases unmatched: 8. The CDR3 sequence is 16 residues long. In DNA form, the CDR3 reads TGTGCCAGCAGCCCCCAGGGACTAGCTCCCACAGATACGCAGTATTTT. This codes for CASSPQGLAPTDTQYF.

The J gene is TRBJ2-7, the V gene TRBV6-2 or TRBV6-3; perhaps TRBD2 as D (5 bases). The V end was cut by 6 bases, the J end by 3 bases, with 9 bases between. CDR1 is MNHEY, CDR2 SVGEGT, per germline. The CDR3 loop spans 12 amino acids. This chain's CDR3 is CASRYGGYEQYF. In DNA form, the CDR3 reads TGTGCCAGCAGGTACGGAGGCTACGAGCAGTACTTC.

The chain links TRBV5-1 to TRBJ2-7, with TRBD2 matching over 13 bases. The V and J ends lost 5 bases and 3 bases, in that order; junction bases with no gene match: 5. The CDR3 covers 15 residues. The V gene's germline CDR1 is SGHRS and CDR2 YFSETQ. The CDR3 nucleotides are TGCGCCAGCAGACCCGGGACTAGCGGGGTCTACGAGCAGTACTTC. It encodes CASRPGTSGVYEQYF.

J is TRBJ2-1 and V is TRBV9, with 8 positions matching TRBD1. V dropped 0 bases and J dropped 2; count of bases not matched to a gene: 1. Germline lookup yields CDR1 SGDLS and CDR2 YYNGEE. The CDR3 is made up of 15 amino acids. The CDR3 region is CASSVATGAYNEQFF. The DNA of the CDR3 is TGTGCCAGCAGCGTAGCGACAGGGGCCTACAATGAGCAGTTCTTC.

As to this clone: Additional DNA sequences in this sample encode the identical CDR3. J is TRBJ2-1 and V is TRBV4-2; possible D gene TRBD1, 5 bases. There are 15 residues in the CDR3. V was trimmed by 0 bases and J by 3 bases, leaving 9 bases between them. The germline V gene encodes CDR1 LGHNA and CDR2 YNFKEQ. Here the CDR3 reads CASSQDRTSYNEQFF. The DNA of the CDR3 is TGTGCCAGCAGCCAAGACCGGACAAGCTACAATGAGCAGTTCTTC.

V is TRBV7-2 and J is TRBJ2-2; TRBD2 aligns across 9 bases. CDR1 SGHTA and CDR2 FQGNSA come from the germline V gene. Unmatched junction bases numbered 0, after V lost 0 bases and J lost 4 bases. CDR3 size: 15 residues. CDR3 protein: CASSLASGSTGELFF. CDR3 coding DNA: TGTGCCAGCAGCTTAGCTAGCGGGAGCACCGGGGAGCTGTTTTTT.

The sample holds one count of this clone. The rearrangement links TRBV4-1 to TRBJ1-4; D is perhaps TRBD1 (5 bases). The CDR3 runs to 17 residues. The germline V gene encodes CDR1 MGHRA and CDR2 YSYEKL. The germline V and J ends were trimmed by 0 bases and 3 bases, with 14 bases remaining between them. CDR3 sequence reads: CASSQDSPRQPNEKLFF. CDR3 nucleotides: TGCGCCAGCAGCCAAGATTCGCCGCGACAGCCTAATGAAAAACTGTTTTTT.

CDR3 in amino acids: CASSYGQDQPQHF. The CDR3 DNA reads as TGTGCCAGCAGTTACGGACAGGATCAGCCCCAGCATTTT. The rearrangement links TRBV6-6 to TRBJ1-5; 7 nucleotides agree with TRBD1. This CDR3 is built from 13 residues. Germline V lookup: CDR1 MNHNY, CDR2 SVGAGI (reference sequence). J lost 5 bases, V lost 2 bases, and 0 bases had no gene match.

The chain employs TRBV7-8 and TRBJ1-1; no clear D. The V gene's germline CDR1 is SGHVS and CDR2 FQNEAQ. This CDR3 has 14 residues. Between the trimmed V and J ends, which lost 6 bases and 0 bases, there was a span of 11 bases. The CDR3 nucleotides are TGTGCCAGCAGACCTGGGCCAATGAACACTGAAGCTTTCTTT. It encodes CASRPGPMNTEAFF.

This clone was detected a few times. The chain combines TRBV27 with TRBJ2-7, with a weak D call TRBD1 (6 bases). The CDR3 length is 13 residues. The germline V and J ends were trimmed by 6 bases and 1 base, with 10 bases remaining between them. CDR1 is MNHEY, CDR2 SMNVEV, per germline (reference sequence). CDR3 bases: TGTGCCAGCAGCCCAGGGGCGTCCTACGAGCAGTACTTC. Amino acids: CASSPGASYEQYF.

The chain couples TRBV28 to TRBJ1-3; TRBD1 might be the D (6 bases). Germline assignment: CDR1 MDHEN and CDR2 SYDVKM. The V gene lost 5 bases and the J gene lost 3 bases, with 14 bases spanning the gap. The CDR3 extends over 15 amino acids. CDR3 DNA sequence: TGTGCCAGCAGTGTGACAGGACCATTTGGAAACACCATATATTTT. Encoded protein: CASSVTGPFGNTIYF.

This rearrangement joins TRBV4-2 to TRBJ1-1; no clear D gene. The CDR3 has 14 residues. Germline V gene sequence: CDR1 LGHNA, CDR2 YNFKEQ. The ends were cut back, 0 bases at V and 1 base at J, with 6 bases in the middle. The CDR3 spells CASSQDVQNTEAFF. The CDR3 DNA reads TGTGCCAGCAGCCAAGATGTACAGAACACTGAAGCTTTCTTT.

In this sample, this clone turned up a few times. This chain links TRBV28 with TRBJ1-2, with 8 bases lining up with TRBD1. Germline V gene data show CDR1 as MDHEN and CDR2 as SYDVKM. Losses at the gene ends were 5 bases for V and 4 bases for J; bases not matched to a gene: 6. The CDR3 has 14 amino acids. CDR3 nucleotides: TGTGCCAGCAGTCCGGGACAGGCGTCCTATGGCTACACCTTC. The encoded protein is CASSPGQASYGYTF.

The chain is built from TRBV12-5 and TRBJ1-1, with D possibly being TRBD1 (6 bases). The CDR3 has 15 residues. V lost 8 bases to trimming and J lost 2 bases, with 18 bases between them. Germline assignment: CDR1 LGHNT and CDR2 FRNRAP. CDR3 in DNA: TGTGCTAGTTCTGACCCGGGACAATCTAACACTGAAGCTTTCTTT. It yields the protein CASSDPGQSNTEAFF. Together with reference TRBV12-5 and TRBJ1-1, the CDR3 gives the full variable domain: DARVTQTPRHKVTEMGQEVTMRCQPILGHNTVFWYRQTMMQGLELLAYFRNRAPLDDSGMPKDRFSAEMPDATLATLKIQPSEPRDSAVYFCASSDPGQSNTEAFFGQGTRLTVV.

This clone has a handful of counts. At one end, the junction sequence differs from germline, possibly due to a read error. The V gene is TRBV6-1, the J gene TRBJ2-2; TRBD2 matches at 10 bases. The CDR3 length is 15 residues. Germline assignment: CDR1 MNHNS and CDR2 SASEGT. The CDR3 DNA reads TGTGCCAGCAGAGAAGAAGGACTAGCGGCCGGGGAGCTGTTTTTT. Its protein is CASREEGLAAGELFF.

The rearrangement uses TRBV27 and TRBJ1-2, with 9 nucleotides matching TRBD1. The CDR3 contains 15 residues. The V gene end was trimmed by 3 bases and the J gene end by 2 bases; junction bases not matched to a gene: 4. CDR1 MNHEY and CDR2 SMNVEV come from the germline V gene (reference sequence). CDR3 sequence: CASSFRQGGNYGYTF. The DNA for the CDR3 is TGTGCCAGCAGTTTCAGACAGGGGGGGAACTATGGCTACACCTTC.

The count of this clone is one. The chain is built from TRBV19 and TRBJ1-5; TRBD1 agrees at 10 bases. V gave up 4 bases and J gave up 2 bases; unmatched junction bases: 5. The CDR3 has 16 amino acids. Per the germline V gene, CDR1 is LNHDA and CDR2 is SQIVND (reference sequence). CDR3 region: CASSRPGTGGNQPQHF. As DNA, the CDR3 is TGTGCCAGTAGTAGACCCGGGACAGGGGGCAATCAGCCCCAGCATTTT.

Notes on this clone: Additional DNA sequences in this sample encode the identical CDR3. V and J are TRBV7-2 and TRBJ2-1; a possible D gene is TRBD1 (6 bases). This CDR3 has 14 amino acids. Trimming shortened V by 2 bases and J by 5 bases, and 10 bases separated the two germline ends. Germline loops: CDR1 SGHTA, CDR2 FQGNSA. The DNA for the CDR3 is TGTGCCAGCAGCTTAAGCTCAGGGGACAATGAGCAGTTCTTC. Its protein is CASSLSSGDNEQFF.

The chain is built from TRBV2 and TRBJ1-4, with TRBD1 as a possible D gene (5 bases). Germline CDR1 and CDR2: SNHLY and FYNNEI. The CDR3 loop spans 14 amino acids. Trimming left V 4 bases short and J 8 bases short, with 14 bases between. The CDR3 loop reads CASSGQGVREKLFF. DNA for the CDR3: TGTGCCAGCAGTGGACAAGGGGTGAGGGAAAAACTGTTTTTT.

This clone occurred once. V usage is TRBV14 and J usage is TRBJ1-2; perhaps TRBD1 as D (6 bases). Trimming left V 0 bases short and J 7 bases short, with 15 bases between. This CDR3 has 15 amino acids. CDR1 and CDR2 (germline): SGHDN, FVKESK. The CDR3 DNA reads TGTGCCAGCAGCCAAGATCTTGGGCAGGGGAGTGGCTACACCTTC. This codes for CASSQDLGQGSGYTF.

This clone was observed a few times. This chain joins TRBV5-6 and TRBJ1-1; 8 bases align to TRBD1. Germline V gene sequence: CDR1 SGHDT, CDR2 YYEEEE. The CDR3 length is 15 residues. Losses at the gene ends were 4 bases for V and 2 bases for J; bases not matched to a gene: 7. The CDR3 sequence: CASSRTGRGNTEAFF. CDR3 nucleotides: TGTGCCAGCAGCCGGACAGGGCGGGGAAACACTGAAGCTTTCTTT.

The chain recombines TRBV7-8 with TRBJ2-7; D perhaps matches TRBD2 (6 bases). The germline V and J ends were trimmed by 1 base and 6 bases, with 16 bases remaining between them. Germline V gene sequence: CDR1 SGHVS, CDR2 FQNEAQ. This CDR3 is 15 amino acids long. The CDR3: CASSLGLGGVGEQYF. As DNA, the CDR3 is TGTGCCAGCAGCTTAGGACTGGGCGGGGTCGGCGAGCAGTACTTC. The full variable domain, its missing parts supplied by reference TRBV7-8 and TRBJ2-7, is GAGVSQSPRYKVAKRGQDVALRCDPISGHVSLFWYQQALGQGPEFLTYFQNEAQLDKSGLPSDRFFAERPEGSVSTLKIQRTQQEDSAVYLCASSLGLGGVGEQYFGPGTRLTVT.

The V gene is TRBV25-1, the J gene TRBJ2-1, with TRBD1 identical over 7 bases. From germline, CDR1 is MGHDK and CDR2 SYGVNS. This CDR3 region has 14 residues. V shed 6 bases and J 0 bases; nucleotides not matched to a gene: 2. The CDR3 nucleotides are TGTGCCAGCAGCCGGGACAGCTCCTACAATGAGCAGTTCTTC. It specifies CASSRDSSYNEQFF.